Listed here are 6 T cell receptor beta chains from one sample, sequenced in a study of cytomegalovirus exposure and HLA in healthy donors. The PCR had 60 Vbeta and 13 Jbeta primers. Using immunoSEQ multiplex PCR, the repertoire was profiled, and TCRdb retains in-frame clones only, with some absent. The sample yields about 160,000 clones, around 83% seen once. The sequencing sample was made of PBMCs. Receptors were obtained from a man aged 45-60 years in good health and CMV-seropositive.

This chain connects TRBV6-5 to TRBJ2-1; D is uncertain. V lost 8 bases to trimming and J lost 0 bases, with 14 bases between them. Germline CDR1 and CDR2: MNHEY and SVGAGI. The CDR3 loop spans 15 amino acids. The CDR3 region has the DNA TGTGCCAGCGGCCCGAACTACCTCTCCTACAATGAGCAGTTCTTC. Its protein product is CASGPNYLSYNEQFF.

The rearrangement links TRBV15 to TRBJ1-6; D is ambiguous. CDR1 LNHNV and CDR2 YYDKDF come from the germline V gene (reference sequence). V lost 0 bases, J lost 0 bases, and 6 bases lay in between. The CDR3 is made up of 16 amino acids. The CDR3 protein is CATSRDPRSYNSPLHF. The CDR3 nucleotides read TGTGCCACCAGCAGAGATCCCCGCTCCTATAATTCACCCCTCCACTTT.

As to this clone: Within the sample, other DNA sequences also encode this same CDR3. CDR3 in DNA: TGTGCCAGCAGTGGGACAGTGTATGGCTACACCTTC. Its translation: CASSGTVYGYTF. This chain joins TRBV28 and TRBJ1-2; 7 nucleotides match TRBD1. CDR3 length: 12 residues. Germline V lookup: CDR1 MDHEN, CDR2 SYDVKM. With V trimmed by 5 bases and J by 5 bases, 2 bases remained unmatched.

The J gene is TRBJ2-3, the V gene TRBV6-1; 10 bases match TRBD2. This CDR3 is 18 amino acids long. Germline CDR1 is MNHNS and CDR2 is SASEGT. V lost 2 bases to trimming and J lost 0 bases; unmatched junction nucleotides: 8. Written as DNA, the CDR3 is TGTGCCAGCAGTGAAATCTTAGCGGGAGGAACTAGCACAGATACGCAGTATTTT. This gives the protein CASSEILAGGTSTDTQYF.

About this clone: One end of the junction does not line up with germline, which may come from a read error. The rearrangement joins TRBV7-9 to TRBJ2-7; no definite D call. CDR1 and CDR2 (germline): SEHNR, FQNEAQ (reference sequence). The CDR3 has 12 amino acids. The DNA of the CDR3 is TGTTCCAGCAGCTCAACTACCTACGAGCAGTACTTC. It yields the protein CSSSSTTYEQYF. Combining the CDR3 with reference TRBV7-9 and TRBJ2-7 gives the whole variable domain DTGVSQNPRHKITKRGQNVTFRCDPISEHNRLYWYRQTLGQGPEFLTYFQNEAQLEKSRLLSDRFSAERPKGSFSTLEIQRTEQGDSAMYLCSSSSTTYEQYFGPGTRLTVT.

This clone was found once. This chain joins TRBV30 and TRBJ2-7; 8 nucleotides agree with TRBD2. Germline V lookup: CDR1 GTSNPN, CDR2 SVGIG (reference sequence). This CDR3 has 15 amino acids. V lost 0 bases, J lost 0 bases, and 4 bases stayed unmatched. CDR3 sequence: CAWSVDSGSSYEQYF. CDR3 in DNA: TGTGCCTGGAGTGTAGACAGCGGGAGCTCCTACGAGCAGTACTTC.